This T cell receptor beta chain derives from a study of cytomegalovirus exposure and HLA in healthy donors. Trimming cost V 5 bases and J 6 bases, with 14 bases left between them. Germline CDR1 SEHNR, CDR2 FQNEAQ (reference sequence). The CDR3 runs to 14 residues. This clone was observed a few times. Primers included in the PCR were 60 Vbeta and 13 Jbeta primers. The data were produced by immunoSEQ multiplex PCR, yet TCRdb's version contains in-frame clones alone and is incomplete. The sample holds fewer than 200,000 clones, around four fifths seen once. The rearrangement links TRBV7-9 to TRBJ1-5, with D maybe TRBD1 (5 bases). Specimen: PBMCs. This TCR came from a woman aged 50 to 65 in good health and CMV-seronegative. In DNA, the CDR3 is TGTGCCAGCAGCGAAGGGACTTTGGTTCAGCCCCAGCATTTT. The encoded protein is CASSEGTLVQPQHF. Variable domain in full (rest from reference TRBV7-9 and TRBJ1-5): DTGVSQNPRHKITKRGQNVTFRCDPISEHNRLYWYRQTLGQGPEFLTYFQNEAQLEKSRLLSDRFSAERPKGSFSTLEIQRTEQGDSAMYLCASSEGTLVQPQHFGDGTRLSIL.